Listed below are T cell receptor beta chains from one sample, sequenced in a study of yellow fever vaccine responses in identical twins. TCRdb analysed the RT-PCR reads with MiXCR anew, one entry per CDR3 protein. The sample shows 30,000 to 40,000 distinct CDR3 sequences, 50% to 75% of them seen only once. The sequencing here drew on T cells from blood (PBMCs), unsorted or a sorted subset (not recorded which), taken before or after yellow fever vaccination (not recorded which). These receptors originate from a woman between 18 and 29 years old who received the yellow fever vaccine. The CDR3 runs from the conserved cysteine through the conserved F or W. D genes are given only for firm matches. Expanded clones get a size class; other rows say once, few or many, or leave the size out.

clone size	V gene	D gene	J gene	CDR3 protein	CDR3 DNA
.	TRBV2	TRBD1	TRBJ2-1	CASDRGTYNEQFF	TGTGCCAGCGACAGGGGAACCTACAATGAGCAGTTCTTC
.	TRBV11-3	TRBD2	TRBJ2-1	CASSFSSGGHNEQFF	TGTGCCAGCAGCTTCTCTAGCGGGGGACACAATGAGCAGTTCTTC
.	TRBV29-1	.	TRBJ1-1	CSVERGSDTEAFF	TGCAGCGTTGAGAGGGGCTCTGACACTGAAGCTTTCTTT
few	TRBV9	.	TRBJ2-7	CASPLAKRSYEQYF	TGTGCCAGTCCTCTAGCGAAACGCTCCTACGAGCAGTACTTC
.	TRBV6-1	.	TRBJ2-1	CASSVGHDYNEQFF	TGTGCCAGCAGTGTAGGACATGACTACAATGAGCAGTTCTTC
once	TRBV4-3	TRBD2	TRBJ2-1	CASSRPLAGGYNEQFF	TGCGCCAGCAGCCGACCCCTAGCGGGGGGGTACAATGAGCAGTTCTTC
.	TRBV29-1	TRBD2	TRBJ2-3	CSVPRTSVTDTQYF	TGCAGCGTCCCCCGGACTAGCGTCACAGATACGCAGTATTTT
.	TRBV7-6	.	TRBJ1-5	CASSLSGNQPQHF	TGTGCCAGCAGCTTATCCGGCAATCAGCCCCAGCATTTT
few	TRBV24-1	TRBD1	TRBJ1-1	CATQDRGTEAFF	TGTGCCACCCAGGACAGGGGCACTGAAGCTTTCTTT
once	TRBV10-3	TRBD2	TRBJ2-1	CAISESSGGDYNEQFF	TGTGCCATCAGTGAGTCCAGCGGGGGTGATTACAATGAGCAGTTCTTC
.	TRBV2	.	TRBJ2-1	CASSDYTDEQFF	TGTGCCAGCAGTGACTATACAGATGAGCAGTTCTTC
.	TRBV24-1	TRBD1	TRBJ1-5	CATSDRNTGGNQPQHF	TGTGCCACCAGTGATCGGAATACAGGGGGCAATCAGCCCCAGCATTTT
.	TRBV11-1	.	TRBJ2-3	CASSFLRGKGGTDTQYF	TGTGCCAGCAGCTTCCTTAGGGGGAAGGGTGGCACAGATACGCAGTATTTT
.	TRBV3-1	.	TRBJ1-1	CASSQVSTEAFF	TGTGCCAGCAGCCAAGTAAGCACTGAAGCTTTCTTT
.	TRBV14	.	TRBJ2-1	CASSQKGRMSSYNEQFF	TGTGCCAGCAGCCAAAAAGGACGGATGAGCTCCTACAATGAGCAGTTCTTC
medium-sized	TRBV6-1	.	TRBJ2-1	CASSHGGGGSYNEQFF	TGTGCCAGCAGCCACGGGGGAGGGGGCTCCTACAATGAGCAGTTCTTC
.	TRBV4-2	.	TRBJ2-1	CASSQDMDTKPGLGYNEQFF	TGTGCCAGCAGCCAAGACATGGATACAAAGCCGGGACTTGGTTACAATGAGCAGTTCTTC
.	TRBV11-3	.	TRBJ1-5	CASSLAGPGGTDQPQHF	TGTGCCAGCAGCTTAGCTGGCCCGGGAGGAACCGATCAGCCCCAGCATTTT
few	TRBV18	TRBD1	TRBJ2-1	CASSPTESGGYNEQFF	TGTGCCAGCTCACCCACCGAGTCAGGGGGCTACAATGAGCAGTTCTTC
.	TRBV25-1	.	TRBJ2-1	CASSESRLPSNNEQFF	TGTGCCAGCAGTGAATCAAGGCTACCTAGCAACAATGAGCAGTTCTTC
.	TRBV7-9	.	TRBJ1-1	CASTKTYGRDTEAFF	TGTGCCAGCACCAAGACCTACGGGAGAGACACTGAAGCTTTCTTT
.	TRBV24-1	TRBD1	TRBJ2-7	CATSDRGHEQYF	TGTGCCACTTCGGACAGGGGGCACGAGCAGTACTTC